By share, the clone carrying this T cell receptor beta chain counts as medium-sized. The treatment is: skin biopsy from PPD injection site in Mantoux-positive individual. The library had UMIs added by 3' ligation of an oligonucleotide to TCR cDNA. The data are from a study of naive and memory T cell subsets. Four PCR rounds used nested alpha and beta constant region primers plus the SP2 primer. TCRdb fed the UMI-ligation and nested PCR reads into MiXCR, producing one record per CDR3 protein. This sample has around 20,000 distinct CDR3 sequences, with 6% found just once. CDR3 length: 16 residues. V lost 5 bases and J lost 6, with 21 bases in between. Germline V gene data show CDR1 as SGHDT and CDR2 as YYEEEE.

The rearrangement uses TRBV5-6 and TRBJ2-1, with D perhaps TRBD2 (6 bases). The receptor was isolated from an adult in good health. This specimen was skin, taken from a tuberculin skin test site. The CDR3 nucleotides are TGTGCCAGCAGTTCCCTTATGCGGGATTCAGGCAATGAGCAGTTCTTC. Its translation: CASSSLMRDSGNEQFF.